The following is a T cell receptor (beta chain) sequence with its context. Antigen specificity is unknown. The CDR3 is 12 amino acids. The germline V gene has CDR1 MDHEN and CDR2 SYDVKM. V was trimmed by 6 bases and J by 6 bases, leaving 9 bases between them. The record originates from a study of blood T cells in healthy people across ages. Looking at the study overall: Capturing about one barcoded beta molecule per two T cells was achieved by template switching. Notes on the study in general: A conclusive naive versus antigen-experienced comparison was prevented by the unsorted PBMCs.

A second PCR, run for roughly 6 to 11 cycles, used a sample-barcoded 5' primer plus a J-beta primer mix. A minimum of 3 million CDR3-containing paired-end reads was obtained for each sample. A single record per CDR3 protein comes from TCRdb applying MiXCR to the 5' RACE reads. Among about 1.8 million distinct CDR3 sequences listed, roughly 49% were seen once. The sequence came from a woman in her thirties or forties in good health. The chain recombines TRBV28 with TRBJ1-5; no firm D call. The sequenced sample was blood. The CDR3 nucleotides read TGTGCCAGCAGCCGGGCAACTCAGCCCCAGCATTTT. Translating it yields CASSRATQPQHF.